Following are 9 T cell receptor beta chains from one sample sequenced in a study of OX40 agonist ivuxolimab in advanced cancers. This table comes from immunoSEQ multiplex PCR, and its TCRdb copy is limited to in-frame clones, with some not included. The profile shows about 83,000 clones, 85% of them singletons. The sample was CD4+ or CD8+ T cells sorted from blood, taken in a trial of the OX40 agonist ivuxolimab. All receptors derive from an adult with an advanced solid tumor such as melanoma, head and neck, liver or kidney cancer.

The chain has TRBV4-3 and TRBJ2-5; D not resolved. Trimming shortened V by 0 bases and J by 2 bases, and 10 bases separated the two germline ends. Germline lookup yields CDR1 LGHNA and CDR2 YSLEER. This CDR3 has 15 amino acids. CDR3 coding DNA: TGCGCCAGCAGCCAAGAGGTTCGCCCGCAAGAGACCCAGTACTTC. As protein: CASSQEVRPQETQYF.

This chain joins TRBV27 and TRBJ1-6, with D maybe TRBD1 (6 bases). Germline CDR1 is MNHEY and CDR2 is SMNVEV (reference sequence). V dropped 5 bases and J dropped 15 bases, with 17 bases sitting between them. The CDR3 runs 13 residues. Here the CDR3 reads CASSTLQGGRLHF. The DNA for the CDR3 is TGTGCCAGCAGTACGTTACAAGGGGGACGCCTCCACTTT.

The chain couples TRBV6-5 to TRBJ1-2; a possible D gene is TRBD1 (6 bases). Per the germline V gene, CDR1 is MNHEY and CDR2 is SVGAGI. Trimming cost V 1 base and J 2 bases, with 11 bases left between them. The CDR3 is made up of 15 amino acids. As DNA, the CDR3 is TGTGCCAGCAGTTACTTACGGGACACAAACTATGGCTACACCTTC. Encoded protein: CASSYLRDTNYGYTF.

With regard to this clone: The same CDR3 also results from other DNA sequences found in this sample. The chain combines TRBV5-1 with TRBJ2-3, with 11 nucleotides matching TRBD2. The CDR3 consists of 16 residues. Germline assignment: CDR1 SGHRS and CDR2 YFSETQ. The junction had 0 bases not matched to a gene; V was cut back by 0 bases and J by 0 bases. Here the CDR3 DNA reads TGCGCCAGCAGCTTGGGACTAGCGGGAAGCACAGATACGCAGTATTTT. The encoded protein is CASSLGLAGSTDTQYF.

The genes are TRBV6-5 and TRBJ2-3, with D unresolved. V lost 0 bases and J lost 3, with 10 bases in between. Germline values: CDR1 MNHEY, CDR2 SVGAGI. The CDR3 has 15 amino acids. For the CDR3, the DNA is TGTGCCAGCAGTTACTCGTATAGGGTGACAGATACGCAGTATTTT. It specifies CASSYSYRVTDTQYF.

V gene TRBV10-3 combines with J gene TRBJ1-6, with 9 bases matching TRBD1. V lost 2 bases to trimming and J lost 10 bases; unmatched junction nucleotides: 6. There are 15 residues in the CDR3. Germline V lookup: CDR1 ENHRY, CDR2 SYGVKD. The CDR3 here is CAISEQTGGRSPLHF. The CDR3 nucleotides read TGTGCCATCAGTGAGCAGACAGGGGGGCGATCACCCCTCCACTTT.

This clone showed up just once. J is TRBJ1-4 and V is TRBV11-2, with D perhaps TRBD1 (6 bases). Germline lookup yields CDR1 SGHAT and CDR2 FQNNGV. CDR3 length: 13 residues. V was trimmed by 5 bases and J by 8 bases, leaving 12 bases between them. CDR3 in DNA: TGTGCCAGCAGCAACAGGGTATCGGAAAAACTGTTTTTT. This translates into CASSNRVSEKLFF.

This clone came up a few times. The chain links TRBV30 to TRBJ1-3, with 7 positions matching TRBD1. V was clipped by 0 bases and J by 7 bases; unmatched bases: 3. Germline V CDR1 and CDR2: GTSNPN, SVGIG (reference sequence). This CDR3 contains 13 residues. Here the CDR3 DNA reads TGTGCCTGGAGTGTATTACAGGGGAACACCATATATTTT. Amino acid sequence: CAWSVLQGNTIYF.

The rearrangement uses TRBV18 and TRBJ2-7; TRBD1 might be the D (5 bases). Germline V gives CDR1 KGHSH, CDR2 LQKENI. The CDR3 length is 14 residues. V gave up 3 bases and J gave up 5 bases, with 14 bases separating them. The CDR3 protein is CASSPAQGPDEQYF. The CDR3 nucleotides are TGTGCCAGCTCACCTGCCCAGGGTCCCGACGAGCAGTACTTC.